This TCR beta chain came from a study of blood T cell repertoires in COVID-19 (TCRdb year 2020). With respect to the entire study: Samples from collaborators originated in the United States, Italy and Spain and spanned both the acute and convalescent phases of COVID-19. The material from the prospective study consisted of cDNA or gDNA derived from T cells, B-cell-depleted T cells, or PBMCs. The dataset comprised deeply sampled blood TCRbeta repertoires from subjects exposed to, actively infected with, or recovered from COVID-19. The repertoires were made available in a free public database intended to serve as a resource for research on the immune response to SARS-CoV-2. Samples were obtained from the ongoing ImmuneRACE study (first 160 participants) and from approximately 1,200 subjects provided by 6 global collaborators. The sample metadata nearly always contained a de-identified subject ID, COVID-19 status, age in years and sex. Where available, HLA class I and class II types were taken from metadata supplied by the sample provider and were not determined by assay-based typing. Study-wide conclusions, independent of this receptor: The amount of clinical and demographic metadata varied by source and participant and was provided uncurated.

Turning to this clone: Its target antigen remains unknown. Nothing much larger sits one base from this clone, and base qualities are not available.

The collaborating institutions used their own protocols to collect whole blood in K2EDTA tubes. Collaborator samples were shipped for TCRbeta analysis as frozen whole blood, isolated PBMCs, or DNA extracted from either sample type. The immunoSEQ Assay, a bias-controlled multiplex PCR, was used to amplify TCRbeta CDR3 regions from genomic DNA. Per the authors' processing: Nucleated cell counts per sample were estimated from amplification of reference gene primers within the assay. Sequence reads were collapsed and filtered to measure the absolute abundance of every unique TCRbeta CDR3 rearrangement. For each sample, productive Simpson clonality was calculated as the square root of Simpson's diversity index across productive rearrangements. In its TCRdb copy, this immuneACCESS table keeps in-frame sequences only and misses some clones. Where compared with another copy, unresolved V genes explain less than half of these, and the others have no known cause. For V, J and clone size, that table is used; D and trimming come from the DNA. In all, the sample holds fewer than 25,000 clones, and about 90% of those were seen once. Together, the top ten hold around 5.5% of the sample.

V was cut back by 2 bases and J by 8 bases, leaving a gap of 7 bases between them. The cysteine opens and the phenylalanine closes a CDR3 of 11 amino acids. Just CDR3 DNA is preserved here, 33 bases in frame from base 1. CDR1 and CDR2, looked up from the germline V gene, are SGHRS and YFSETQ. Sample: peripheral blood. This chain is built from TRBV5-1 and TRBJ1-2, with TRBD1 tentatively as D gene (5 bases match). This clonotype originated in a human donor in a cohort sampled during active COVID-19. The CDR3 region has the sequence CASSFRGGYTF. The DNA reads as follows: TGCGCCAGCAGCTTCCGGGGGGGCTACACCTTC.